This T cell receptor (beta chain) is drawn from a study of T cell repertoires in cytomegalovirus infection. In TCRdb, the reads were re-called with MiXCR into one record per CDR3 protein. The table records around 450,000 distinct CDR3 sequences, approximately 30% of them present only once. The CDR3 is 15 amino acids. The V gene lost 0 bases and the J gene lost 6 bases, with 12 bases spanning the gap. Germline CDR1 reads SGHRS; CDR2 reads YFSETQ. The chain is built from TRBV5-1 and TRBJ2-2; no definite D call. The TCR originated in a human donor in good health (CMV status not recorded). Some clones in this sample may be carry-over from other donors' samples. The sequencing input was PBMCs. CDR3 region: CASSLEVIESGELFF. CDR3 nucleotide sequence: TGCGCCAGCAGCTTGGAGGTGATAGAATCCGGGGAGCTGTTTTTT.